This paragraph covers one T cell receptor (beta chain) sequence. Germline lookup yields CDR1 SGHVS and CDR2 FQNEAQ. The length of the CDR3 is 14 residues. V was clipped by 5 bases and J by 4 bases, with 14 bases between them. Living in 20 to 30 US areas, the participants were between roughly 18 and 89 years of age. Grouping used clinical history reported by participants in a survey and questionnaire. Recovered Cohort 3 donors showed two negative PCRs, clearance, or symptom resolution. The data stem from a study of blood T cell repertoires in COVID-19. In the original analysis: Amplification of reference gene primers provided the estimated nucleated cell counts. Assay: immunoSEQ multiplex PCR; the TCRdb copy retains only in-frame clones and omits some. From that table come the V and J calls and clone size; the DNA was used to work out D and trimming. The sample includes about 300,000 clones, about nine tenths seen only once; the top ten take about 4%.

The TCR sequence derives from a man under 40 who had recovered from COVID-19. This chain uses TRBV7-8 with TRBJ1-2; the D gene is possibly TRBD1 (6 bases). Sequenced sample: PBMCs or T cells enriched from blood (not recorded which). In DNA, the CDR3 is TGTGCCAGCAGCCCCACAGGGATCGGCTATGGCTACACCTTC. Its translation: CASSPTGIGYGYTF.